Described below is a single TCR beta chain sequence and its context. The antigen remains undetermined. Per the germline V gene, CDR1 is SEHNR and CDR2 is FQNEAQ (reference sequence). V lost 2 bases and J lost 0, with 8 bases in between. The CDR3 length is 15 residues. The data are from a study of T cell responses to AZD1222 COVID-19 vaccine. Study-wide findings and caveats: White British people made up most donors, females outnumbered males, and clonal diversity was possibly underestimated. Samples come after the peak T cell response, not at day 14.

Sequenced by immunoSEQ multiplex PCR; TCRdb stores in-frame clones only, minus some. Of some 130,000 clones in the sample, approximately 90% were seen once. The TCR originated in an adult in good health. The specimen was peripheral blood, collected on day 0 of AZD1222 vaccination. This rearrangement joins TRBV7-9 to TRBJ2-4; D call uncertain. The CDR3 DNA is TGTGCCAGCAGCTTAACGGATGGAGCCAAAAACATTCAGTACTTC. This codes for CASSLTDGAKNIQYF. The entire variable domain, with the rest obtained from reference TRBV7-9 and TRBJ2-4, is as follows: DTGVSQNPRHKITKRGQNVTFRCDPISEHNRLYWYRQTLGQGPEFLTYFQNEAQLEKSRLLSDRFSAERPKGSFSTLEIQRTEQGDSAMYLCASSLTDGAKNIQYFGAGTRLSVL.